These 22 T cell receptor beta chains share one sample of origin, sequenced in a study of T-cell reconstitution after alpha-beta-depleted transplantation in children. Unique molecular identifiers were built into the TCRbeta library. MiXCR was run by TCRdb on the PCR reads, yielding one entry per CDR3 protein. The sample has fewer than 750,000 distinct CDR3 sequences; over 20% are singletons. The sequenced sample was PBMCs, obtained before TCRalphabeta/CD19-depleted stem cell transplant. These receptor sequences come from a boy younger than two with Wiskott-Aldrich syndrome, due to receive a stem cell transplant.

In this sample, this clonotype turned up a few times. The CDR3 spells CSARGQGGQETQYF. The CDR3 nucleotides read TGCAGTGCTAGAGGCCAGGGGGGCCAAGAGACCCAGTACTTC. The V and J genes are TRBV20-1 and TRBJ2-5; maybe TRBD1 (7 bases). The ends were cut back, 1 base at V and 1 base at J, with 10 bases in the middle. The germline CDR1 and CDR2 sequences are DFQATT and SNEGSKA (reference sequence). The CDR3 consists of 14 residues.

A few counts support this clonotype. This chain connects TRBV3-1 to TRBJ1-5; no clear D gene. CDR3 length: 12 amino acids. The germline V and J ends were trimmed by 4 bases and 10 bases, with 11 bases remaining between them. Germline loops: CDR1 LGHDT, CDR2 YNNKEL (reference sequence). The CDR3 DNA follows: TGTGCCAGCAGCCCCGGGCTGGGACCCCAGCATTTT. Protein sequence: CASSPGLGPQHF.

This clonotype appeared a few times. J is TRBJ2-7 and V is TRBV6-2 or TRBV6-3; TRBD2 aligns across 11 bases. CDR3 length: 17 residues. Germline CDR1 is MNHEY and CDR2 is SVGEGT. With 4 bases clipped from V and 0 bases from J, the junction kept 8 bases outside the gene matches. The CDR3 sequence: CASSSHYGLAGSYEQYF. The CDR3 DNA sequence: TGTGCCAGCAGTTCACACTACGGACTAGCGGGCTCCTACGAGCAGTACTTC.

This clonotype has a handful of counts. The chain carries TRBV5-1 and TRBJ2-1; a possible D gene is TRBD2 (6 bases). Trimming shortened V by 0 bases and J by 4 bases, and 14 bases separated the two germline ends. CDR3 length equals 16 residues. Germline lookup yields CDR1 SGHRS and CDR2 YFSETQ. CDR3 amino acids: CASSLGAGRDYNEQFF. The CDR3 DNA follows: TGCGCCAGCAGCTTGGGAGCCGGGAGAGATTACAATGAGCAGTTCTTC.

The chain has TRBV14 and TRBJ2-1; 8 positions match TRBD2. V shed 5 bases, J shed 4 bases, and the junction held 13 bases outside the gene matches. The CDR3 covers 17 residues. Germline loops: CDR1 SGHDN, CDR2 FVKESK. The CDR3 here is CASSSRLRLAGYNEQFF. The CDR3 region has the DNA TGTGCCAGCAGCTCCCGACTGAGGCTAGCGGGTTACAATGAGCAGTTCTTC.

Only a few counts were recorded for this clonotype. The J gene is TRBJ2-3, the V gene TRBV20-1; D gene unclear. Trimming took off 3 bases at V and 12 bases at J, with 19 bases between the two ends. Germline CDR1 reads DFQATT; CDR2 reads SNEGSKA (reference sequence). The CDR3 has 13 amino acids. The CDR3, as DNA: TGCAGTGCTAGGCCCTCCGGCGAGGTCCTTCAGTATTTT. Translation gives CSARPSGEVLQYF.

This clonotype was recorded many times. This rearrangement joins TRBV12-3 or TRBV12-4 to TRBJ1-3, with D unclear. This CDR3 has 15 amino acids. The V end lost 5 bases, the J end lost 0 bases, and 11 bases lay between the germline ends. CDR3 sequence (DNA): TGTGCCAGCAGTCCCTCCGGGAGCTCTGGAAACACCATATATTTT. Encoded protein: CASSPSGSSGNTIYF.

The chain uses TRBV10-3 and TRBJ1-1; 9 nucleotides line up with TRBD1. Germline trimming cut 4 bases from V and 3 bases from J; bases unmatched to any gene: 6. Germline CDR1 and CDR2: ENHRY and SYGVKD. The CDR3 loop spans 15 amino acids. The CDR3 loop is CAISATGGKDTEAFF. Here the CDR3 DNA reads TGTGCCATCAGTGCAACAGGGGGCAAGGACACTGAAGCTTTCTTT.

This clonotype showed up just once. The V and J genes are TRBV7-2 and TRBJ2-7; D is possibly TRBD1 (5 bases). V was shortened by 1 base and J by 4 bases, with 14 bases between the two germline ends. This CDR3 comprises 15 residues. Per germline, CDR1 SGHTA and CDR2 FQGNSA. CDR3 bases: TGTGCCAGCAGCTTAGTAATTATAGGGGATTACGAGCAGTACTTC. Amino acids: CASSLVIIGDYEQYF.

V is TRBV5-1 and J is TRBJ2-5; D is perhaps TRBD2 (5 bases). Germline V gene lookup returns CDR1 SGHRS and CDR2 YFSETQ. Trimming removed 2 bases at V and 5 bases at J, with 16 bases between. The CDR3 spans 15 residues. The CDR3 DNA reads TGCGCCAGCAGCTTCTTGATGCGGGTCGGGGAGACCCAGTACTTC. Translated, it gives CASSFLMRVGETQYF.

This clonotype has a handful of counts. This rearrangement joins TRBV7-3 to TRBJ2-5, with 8 bases lining up with TRBD1. The trim removed 1 base at V and 2 bases at J, leaving 3 bases unmatched. The germline V gene encodes CDR1 SGHTA and CDR2 FQGTGA. There are 15 residues in the CDR3. This CDR3 is CASSLSGQGQETQYF. The CDR3, as DNA: TGTGCCAGCAGCTTAAGTGGACAGGGTCAAGAGACCCAGTACTTC.

This chain joins TRBV19 and TRBJ2-4, with D unclear. The CDR3 loop spans 15 amino acids. From germline, CDR1 is LNHDA and CDR2 SQIVND (reference sequence). Trimming removed 4 bases from V and 0 bases from J, with 10 bases in between. The CDR3 loop is CASSKADLAKNIQYF. Here the CDR3 DNA reads TGTGCCAGTAGTAAGGCAGATCTAGCCAAAAACATTCAGTACTTC.

V is TRBV20-1 and J is TRBJ1-2, with D unclear. V lost 0 bases and J 4 bases, leaving 15 bases between the germline ends. The germline V gene has CDR1 DFQATT and CDR2 SNEGSKA (reference sequence). The CDR3 contains 15 residues. The DNA for the CDR3 is TGCAGTGCTAGAGATCTAGGCAGAAACCTCTATGGCTACACCTTC. Translating it yields CSARDLGRNLYGYTF.

V gene TRBV5-1 combines with J gene TRBJ1-1; D possibly corresponds to TRBD1 (5 bases). Germline-derived CDR1 and CDR2 are SGHRS and YFSETQ. The germline V and J ends were trimmed by 0 bases and 11 bases, with 17 bases remaining between them. The CDR3 runs to 14 residues. CDR3 loop: CASSLASQGERAFF. As DNA, the CDR3 is TGCGCCAGCAGCTTGGCCTCGCAGGGAGAACGGGCTTTCTTT.

The chain has TRBV7-2 and TRBJ2-7, with 7 bases identical to TRBD2. Looked up from germline, CDR1 is SGHTA and CDR2 is FQGNSA. With 5 bases clipped from V and 3 bases from J, the junction kept 10 bases outside the gene matches. The CDR3 is 15 amino acids. CDR3 DNA sequence: TGTGCCAGCAGCCAAATCGGGGGGTCTGGCTACGAGCAGTACTTC. Its protein product is CASSQIGGSGYEQYF.

The chain has TRBV5-1 and TRBJ2-7; D not resolved. Trimming took 0 bases from V and 0 from J, leaving 4 bases between them. Looked up from germline, CDR1 is SGHRS and CDR2 is YFSETQ. The CDR3 has 13 amino acids. CDR3 protein: CASSLDASYEQYF. The CDR3 DNA follows: TGCGCCAGCAGCTTGGACGCCTCCTACGAGCAGTACTTC.

The chain links TRBV5-5 to TRBJ1-1; 7 bases are shared with TRBD1. V was pared by 3 bases and J by 4 bases, with 12 bases of the junction left unmatched. The germline V gene encodes CDR1 SGHKS and CDR2 YYEKEE (reference sequence). The CDR3 consists of 16 residues. DNA of the CDR3: TGTGCCAGCAGCTATCCGAGGACAGGTGGAGCCACTGAAGCTTTCTTT. Its protein product is CASSYPRTGGATEAFF. The entire variable domain, with the rest obtained from reference TRBV5-5 and TRBJ1-1, is as follows: DAGVTQSPTHLIKTRGQQVTLRCSPISGHKSVSWYQQVLGQGPQFIFQYYEKEERGRGNFPDRFSARQFPNYSSELNVNALLLGDSALYLCASSYPRTGGATEAFFGQGTRLTVV.

Turning to this clonotype: One end of the junction fails to match germline, which may point to a read error. The rearrangement links TRBV9 to TRBJ2-1; either TRBD1 or TRBD2 may supply D (5 bases each). The CDR3 has 16 amino acids. In germline, CDR1 is SGDLS, CDR2 YYNGEE. The CDR3 is CASSVGVEGLRNEQFF. CDR3 nucleotide sequence: TGTGCCAGCAGCGTAGGGGTCGAGGGGCTAAGGAATGAGCAGTTCTTT.

The chain has TRBV20-1 and TRBJ1-6; possible D gene TRBD1, 5 bases. The CDR3 has 16 amino acids. Per germline, CDR1 DFQATT and CDR2 SNEGSKA (reference sequence). Trimming cost V 1 base and J 5 bases, with 15 bases left between them. CDR3 sequence: CSARGYRGKDNSPLHF. DNA for the CDR3: TGCAGTGCTAGAGGATACCGGGGGAAGGATAATTCACCCCTCCACTTT.

This clonotype was picked up a small number of times. V gene TRBV5-1 combines with J gene TRBJ1-1, with TRBD1 as a possible D gene (5 bases). Deletions cut 0 bases from V and 4 bases from J, with 10 bases between. The CDR3 sequence is 14 residues long. Germline V gives CDR1 SGHRS, CDR2 YFSETQ. The CDR3 bases are TGCGCCAGCAGCTTGGGGGGCCCTGTCACTGAAGCTTTCTTT. Translation gives CASSLGGPVTEAFF.

The rearrangement joins TRBV5-1 to TRBJ2-1; TRBD1 agrees at 11 bases. The trim removed 4 bases at V and 4 bases at J, leaving 10 bases unmatched. CDR3 length equals 17 residues. Per the germline V gene, CDR1 is SGHRS and CDR2 is YFSETQ. CDR3 DNA: TGCGCCAGCAGCCCAGGGACAGGGGGTTACTCATACAATGAGCAGTTCTTC. Residues: CASSPGTGGYSYNEQFF.

Only a few counts were recorded for this clonotype. The genes are TRBV7-6 and TRBJ2-7; a weak D match, TRBD2 (5 bases). V was pared by 0 bases and J by 3 bases, with 12 bases between. Per the germline V gene, CDR1 is SGHVS and CDR2 is FNYEAQ. This CDR3 is 15 amino acids long. This CDR3 reads CASSLARHGSYEQYF. As DNA, the CDR3 is TGTGCCAGCAGCTTAGCGCGGCATGGGAGCTACGAGCAGTACTTC. The full variable domain, with the rest looked up from reference TRBV7-6 and TRBJ2-7, is GAGVSQSPRYKVTKRGQDVALRCDPISGHVSLYWYRQALGQGPEFLTYFNYEAQQDKSGLPNDRFSAERPEGSISTLTIQRTEQRDSAMYRCASSLARHGSYEQYFGPGTRLTVT.